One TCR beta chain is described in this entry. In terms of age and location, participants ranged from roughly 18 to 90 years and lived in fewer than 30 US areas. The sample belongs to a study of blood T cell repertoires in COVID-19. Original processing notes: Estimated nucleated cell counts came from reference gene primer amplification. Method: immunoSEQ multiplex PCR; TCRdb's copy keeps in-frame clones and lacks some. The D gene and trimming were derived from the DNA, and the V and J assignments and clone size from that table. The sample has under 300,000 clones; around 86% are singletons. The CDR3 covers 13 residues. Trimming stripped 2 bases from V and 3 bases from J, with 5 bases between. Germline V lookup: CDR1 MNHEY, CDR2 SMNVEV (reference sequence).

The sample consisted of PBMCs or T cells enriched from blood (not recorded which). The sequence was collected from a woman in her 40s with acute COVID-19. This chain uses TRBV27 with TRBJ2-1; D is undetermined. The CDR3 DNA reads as TGTGCCAGCAGTTTAAATAGCTACAATGAGCAGTTCTTC. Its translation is CASSLNSYNEQFF.